Listed below are T cell receptor beta chains from one sample, sequenced in a study of T-cell reconstitution after alpha-beta-depleted transplantation in children. One entry per CDR3 protein, called by TCRdb with MiXCR from the PCR reads. The sample has about 690,000 distinct CDR3 sequences, around 16% seen once. The sequenced sample was PBMCs from the stem cell graft donor, obtained from the stem cell graft. The receptors here all came from a human donor who donated a stem cell graft to a child with acute myeloid leukemia. The CDR3 runs from the conserved cysteine through the conserved F or W. The D gene is left open where the match is weak. A row's size may be missing; if present it is once, few, many or a size class.

>NA|TRBJ2-1|NA|TRBV20-1
TGCAGTGCTAGGCTGACAGATTACAATGAGCAGTTCTTC
CSARLTDYNEQFF
>NA|TRBJ2-3|many|TRBV20-1
TGCAGTGCCGTGGGAGCGGCTAGCACAGATACGCAGTATTTT
CSAVGAASTDTQYF
>NA|TRBJ2-7|NA|TRBV12-5
TGTGCTAGTGGCCCGGGACACCCTTACGAGCAGTACTTC
CASGPGHPYEQYF
>TRBD1|TRBJ1-1|few|TRBV7-9
TGTGCCAGCAGCTCCGAGACAGGGAAGGAATCTGAAGCTTTCTTT
CASSSETGKESEAFF
>NA|TRBJ2-2|many|TRBV29-1
TGCAGCGTAAGCGCAGGGGAAACCGGGGAGCTGTTTTTT
CSVSAGETGELFF
>NA|TRBJ2-7|NA|TRBV7-9
TGTGCCAGCAGCTTAGTTAGCGGAAATCAGGACGAGCAGTACTTC
CASSLVSGNQDEQYF
>TRBD1|TRBJ2-1|NA|TRBV20-1
TGCAGTGCTAGATGGGGACAGGGCGATGAGCAGTTCTTC
CSARWGQGDEQFF
>NA|TRBJ2-5|few|TRBV5-1
TGCGCCAGCAGGGTACAAGGCTTGCAAGAGACCCAGTACTTC
CASRVQGLQETQYF
>NA|TRBJ1-5|few|TRBV4-1
TGCGCCAGCAGCCAGGGAGCCTGGGATCAGCCCCAGCATTTT
CASSQGAWDQPQHF
>NA|TRBJ1-1|many|TRBV6-2/TRBV6-3
TGTGCCAGCAGTTATGGGCCAGATGAAGCTTTCTTT
CASSYGPDEAFF
>TRBD1|TRBJ2-5|NA|TRBV6-5
TGTGCCAGCAGTTACTCGGACAGGGGGAGGACCCAGTACTTC
CASSYSDRGRTQYF
>NA|TRBJ2-1|NA|TRBV6-5
TGTGCCAGCAGTTACTCTAGGGTTACCGCCTACAATGAGCAGTTCTTC
CASSYSRVTAYNEQFF
>TRBD2|TRBJ2-1|few|TRBV20-1
TGCAGTGCTAGTGCTAGCGGGGGATCTCACAATGAGCAGTTCTTC
CSASASGGSHNEQFF
>NA|TRBJ1-6|many|TRBV20-1
TGCAGTGCTAGAGATGAAGGGGGAAGCTATAATTCACCCCTCCACTTT
CSARDEGGSYNSPLHF
>TRBD1|TRBJ2-5|many|TRBV15
TGTGCCACCAGCACAAGGACAGGGGAAGAGACCCAGTACTTC
CATSTRTGEETQYF
>NA|TRBJ2-1|many|TRBV10-3
TGTGCCATCAGTAGAGGGTCAGGGAACAATGAGCAGTTCTTC
CAISRGSGNNEQFF
>TRBD2|TRBJ2-4|NA|TRBV9
TGTGCCAGCAGCGGAGAGGGGACTAGCGGGGGAATGGACATTCAGTACTTC
CASSGEGTSGGMDIQYF
>NA|TRBJ1-5|NA|TRBV7-8
TGTGCCAGCAGCTTCCAGACAGAGAATCAGCCCCAGCATTTT
CASSFQTENQPQHF
>NA|TRBJ1-6|many|TRBV20-1
TGCAGTGCTAGCACGGGGAGCTCCTATAATTCACCCCTCCACTTT
CSASTGSSYNSPLHF
>NA|TRBJ1-6|few|TRBV5-1
TGCGCCAGCTCCGATCGTAATAATTCACCCCTCCACTTT
CASSDRNNSPLHF
>TRBD1|TRBJ2-5|few|TRBV5-1
TGCGCCAGCAGTACCGGGACAGGGTATCTACAGACCCAGTACTTC
CASSTGTGYLQTQYF
>NA|TRBJ2-7|many|TRBV7-2
TGTGCCAGCAGCGCCGCCCCCTACGAGCAGTACTTC
CASSAAPYEQYF
>TRBD1|TRBJ2-7|many|TRBV12-3/TRBV12-4
TGTGCCAGCAGACAGGGGGCCTACGAGCAGTACTTC
CASRQGAYEQYF
>NA|TRBJ2-7|NA|TRBV6-1
TGTGCCAGCAGTCCCTATGGCGGAGCAGGCGAGCAGTACTTC
CASSPYGGAGEQYF
>NA|TRBJ1-1|many|TRBV12-3/TRBV12-4
TGTGCCAGCAGCCAACACACTTACACTGAAGCTTTCTTT
CASSQHTYTEAFF
>TRBD2|TRBJ2-2|many|TRBV10-3
TGTGCCATGACGGGAGGAGGAACCGGGGAGCTGTTTTTT
CAMTGGGTGELFF
>NA|TRBJ2-5|NA|TRBV5-6
TGTGCCAGCAGCTACTCTTCGGAGACCCTGTACTTC
CASSYSSETLYF
>NA|TRBJ1-1|few|TRBV7-9
TGTGCCAGCGGGGGACTCATGAACACTGAAGCTTTCTTT
CASGGLMNTEAFF
>NA|TRBJ1-1|NA|TRBV20-1
TGCAGTCTCACGGGGAACACTGAAGCTTTCTTT
CSLTGNTEAFF
>TRBD1|TRBJ2-7|few|TRBV15
TGTGCCACCCGCCCGGGACAGGGGGAAAATGAGCAGTACTTC
CATRPGQGENEQYF
>NA|TRBJ2-2|few|TRBV7-9
TGTGCCAGCAGCGTAGAGCCTAGCCTAAACACCGGGGAGCTGTTTTTT
CASSVEPSLNTGELFF
>TRBD1|TRBJ2-7|many|TRBV20-1
TGCAGTGCTAGTGTCACAGGGGGCTCTCGGGAGCAGTACTTC
CSASVTGGSREQYF
>TRBD1|TRBJ1-3|many|TRBV15
TGTGCCACCAGCAGGGACAGGGCTTCTGGAAACACCATATATTTT
CATSRDRASGNTIYF
>NA|TRBJ1-6|few|TRBV12-3/TRBV12-4
TGTGCCAGCAAACCTGGTCCAACGGGAACATCCCACTTT
CASKPGPTGTSHF
>NA|TRBJ1-2|once|TRBV7-9
TGTGCCAGCGGGACTTCGGATGGCTACACCTTC
CASGTSDGYTF
>NA|TRBJ2-1|NA|TRBV12-3/TRBV12-4
TGTGCCAGCCGACTATCCGGGACTTCTGTGTTCTTC
CASRLSGTSVFF
>NA|TRBJ2-1|many|TRBV7-3
TGTGCCAGCAGCTTAACCAGAAGCTCCTACAATGAGCAGTTCTTC
CASSLTRSSYNEQFF
>TRBD2|TRBJ2-2|NA|TRBV10-3
TGTGCCATCACTCCGGGACTAGCGGAGGCGAACACCGGGGAGCTGTTTTTT
CAITPGLAEANTGELFF